The clone carrying this T cell receptor (beta chain) has more than one count but fewer than ten. The antigen remains unidentified. TCRdb reprocessed the 5' RACE reads with MiXCR, giving one entry per CDR3 protein. Among about 610,000 distinct CDR3 sequences listed, approximately 15% were seen once. The data derive from a study of T-cell memory formation after mild COVID-19. Regarding the study as a whole: Mostly located in CM and EM were contracting CD4+ clones, with contracting CD8+ clones located in EMRA.

CDR1 is MNHEY, CDR2 SMNVEV, per germline (reference sequence). The CDR3 is made up of 12 amino acids. Trimming pared 8 bases from V and 3 bases from J, leaving 11 bases between. This sequence originates from an adult woman who had mild COVID-19 (a few samples of this study predate the infection). Cell type and time point are not known. Sequenced input: PBMCs or a T cell subset sorted from them (not recorded which). The chain uses TRBV27 and TRBJ2-7, with D maybe TRBD2 (5 bases). For the CDR3, the DNA is TGTGCCAGCCGAGGGAATCTCTACGAGCAGTACTTC. Translating gives CASRGNLYEQYF.